This TCR beta chain was captured by sequencing in a study of cytomegalovirus exposure and HLA in healthy donors. The CDR3 runs 16 residues. Germline assignment: CDR1 SGHRS and CDR2 YFSETQ. The J segment lost 3 bases and the V segment lost 2 bases, leaving 4 bases of the junction unmatched. A remark on this clone: Its antigen is still unknown.

PCR amplification relied on 60 Vbeta primers (plus 13 Jbeta primers). This table comes from immunoSEQ multiplex PCR, and its TCRdb copy is limited to in-frame clones, with some not included. The sample gives 100,000 to 150,000 clones, roughly 69% of which show up once; about 3% is in the top ten. Study-wide results and limits: With DRB1 most and HLA-C fewest, TCR association rates differed between HLA loci in a later analysis. Common viral pathogens seemed, in a later analysis, to connect with several of the most significant clusters. A reported reduction in N-insertions relative to the 666-donor mean was seen in an Asian-associated ancestry cluster in a later analysis. Most observed TCR sequences were rare, whereas some public TCRs were detected in many donors.

The rearrangement links TRBV5-1 to TRBJ2-1; the match to TRBD2 covers 11 bases. The source of this sequence is a human donor in good health. Sample: PBMCs. CDR3 sequence: CASSLGGTSGYNEQFF. The CDR3 DNA reads TGCGCCAGCAGCTTAGGTGGGACTAGCGGCTACAATGAGCAGTTCTTC. Full variable domain (remainder filled in from reference TRBV5-1 and TRBJ2-1): KAGVTQTPRYLIKTRGQQVTLSCSPISGHRSVSWYQQTPGQGLQFLFEYFSETQRNKGNFPGRFSGRQFSNSRSEMNVSTLELGDSALYLCASSLGGTSGYNEQFFGPGTRLTVL.